The sequence of this TCR beta chain was determined in a study of T cells after yellow fever vaccination. For the study at large: Low-cell-number fractions underwent preparation using SMART-Seq v4 Ultra Low Input. Findings and limits, study-wide: Overlap between CD4 and CD8 compartments was detected for a small share of clonotypes.

This clonotype has at least ten counts. Its antigen is unidentified. The V and J ends lost 6 bases and 1 base, in that order; junction bases with no gene match: 8. The CDR3 length is 14 residues. CDR1 DFQATT and CDR2 SNEGSKA come from the germline V gene (reference sequence). TCRdb re-called the 5' RACE reads through MiXCR, storing one row per CDR3 protein. The table includes under 350,000 distinct CDR3 sequences, about 4% detected once. Sequencing was performed on PBMCs, taken 5 days after the yellow fever booster vaccination. This chain connects TRBV20-1 to TRBJ2-7, with 8 nucleotides matching TRBD2. The sequence came from a young man who received the YFV17D yellow fever vaccine. CDR3 coding DNA: TGCAGTGCGCCGGGGGGGATAGGATCCTACGAGCAGTACTTC. The encoded protein is CSAPGGIGSYEQYF.